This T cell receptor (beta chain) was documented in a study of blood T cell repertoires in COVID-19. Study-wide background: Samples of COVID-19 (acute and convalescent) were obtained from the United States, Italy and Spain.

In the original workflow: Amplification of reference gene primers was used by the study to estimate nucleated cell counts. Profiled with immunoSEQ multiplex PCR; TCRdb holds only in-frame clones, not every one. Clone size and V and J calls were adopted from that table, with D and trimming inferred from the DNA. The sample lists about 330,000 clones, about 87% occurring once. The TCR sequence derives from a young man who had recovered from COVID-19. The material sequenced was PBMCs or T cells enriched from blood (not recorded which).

CDR3 in amino acids: CASRIRQGVNTIYF. The CDR3 region has the DNA TGTGCCAGCAGGATTCGACAGGGCGTAAACACCATATATTTT. The V call is TRBV2, the J call TRBJ1-3, with 7 nucleotides matching TRBD1. Germline V gene sequence: CDR1 SNHLY, CDR2 FYNNEI. This CDR3 has 14 residues. J gave up 6 bases and V 6 bases, and 8 bases lay outside the gene matches. The full variable domain, rest sourced from reference TRBV2 and TRBJ1-3, is EPEVTQTPSHQVTQMGQEVILRCVPISNHLYFYWYRQILGQKVEFLVSFYNNEISEKSEIFDDQFSVERPDGSNFTLKIRSTKLEDSAMYFCASRIRQGVNTIYFGEGSWLTVV.